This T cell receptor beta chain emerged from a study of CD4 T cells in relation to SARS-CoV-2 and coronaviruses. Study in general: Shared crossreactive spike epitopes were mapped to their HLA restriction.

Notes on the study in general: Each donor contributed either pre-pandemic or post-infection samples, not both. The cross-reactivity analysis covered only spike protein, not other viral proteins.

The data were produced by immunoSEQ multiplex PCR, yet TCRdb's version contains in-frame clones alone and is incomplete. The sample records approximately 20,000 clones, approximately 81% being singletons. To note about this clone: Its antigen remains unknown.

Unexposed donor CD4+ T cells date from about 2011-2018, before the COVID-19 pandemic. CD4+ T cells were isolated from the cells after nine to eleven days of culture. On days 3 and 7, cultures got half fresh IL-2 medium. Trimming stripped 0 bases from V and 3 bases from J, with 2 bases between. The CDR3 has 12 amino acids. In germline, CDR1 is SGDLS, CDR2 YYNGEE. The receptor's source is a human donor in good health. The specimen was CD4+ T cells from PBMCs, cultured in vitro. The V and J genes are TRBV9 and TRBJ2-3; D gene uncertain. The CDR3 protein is CASSVVTDTQYF. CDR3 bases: TGTGCCAGCAGCGTAGTAACAGATACGCAGTATTTT.